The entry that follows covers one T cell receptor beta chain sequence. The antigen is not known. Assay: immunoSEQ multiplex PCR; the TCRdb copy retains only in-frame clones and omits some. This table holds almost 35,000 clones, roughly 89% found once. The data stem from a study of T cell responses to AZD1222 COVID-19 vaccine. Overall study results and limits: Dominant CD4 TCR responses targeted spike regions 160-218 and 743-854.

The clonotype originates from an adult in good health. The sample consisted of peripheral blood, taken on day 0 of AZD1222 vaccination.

Here the CDR3 DNA reads TGTGCCAGTAGAACAGGGGCCCCCGGGGAGCAGTACTTC. It specifies CASRTGAPGEQYF. The chain combines TRBV2 with TRBJ2-7, with TRBD1 identical over 7 bases. V lost 9 bases, J lost 7 bases, and 12 bases stayed unmatched. This CDR3 has 13 amino acids. Germline CDR1 is SNHLY and CDR2 is FYNNEI.